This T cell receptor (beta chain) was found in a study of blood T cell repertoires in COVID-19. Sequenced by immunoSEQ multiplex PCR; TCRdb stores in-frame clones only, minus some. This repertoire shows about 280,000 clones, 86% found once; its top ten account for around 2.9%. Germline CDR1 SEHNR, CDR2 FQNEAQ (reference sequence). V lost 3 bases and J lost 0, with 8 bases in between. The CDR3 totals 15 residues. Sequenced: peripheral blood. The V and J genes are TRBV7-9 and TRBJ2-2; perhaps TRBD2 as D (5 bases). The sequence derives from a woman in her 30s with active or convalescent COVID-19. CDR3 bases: TGTGCCAGCAGCTTCCGACTATCGAACACCGGGGAGCTGTTTTTT. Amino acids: CASSFRLSNTGELFF.